This TCR beta chain was profiled in a study of cytomegalovirus exposure and HLA in healthy donors (TCRdb year 2017). With regard to the full study: An earlier analysis of roughly 500 of the donors reported 276 Gb of sequence data and roughly 120 million unique TCR beta sequences obtained from about 200 million T cells. High-throughput TCR immunosequencing, statistical association of individual TCRs with disease status, and machine learning were combined to predict cytomegalovirus infection status. The number of donors typed differed by locus, with 629-630 for A, B, C, DRB1 and DQB1, 522 for DQA1, 606 for DPA1, and around 450 for DPB1. Rather than using new phenotypic data, the later analysis identified candidate immune exposures from TCR beta sequences and from how often those sequences occurred across donors. An early release covering roughly 600 HLA-typed donors comprised around 300 gigabases of sequencing data and some 79 million unique TCR sequences. The T cell repertoires of about 700 subjects were profiled by immunosequencing and related to cytomegalovirus serostatus. To decide whether each TCR beta V gene segment behaved as functional or pseudogenic, an earlier analysis of approximately 600 of the donors relied on high-throughput TCR beta sequencing. In a later analysis, previously published TCR beta repertoires from hundreds of donors were re-analyzed and high-resolution HLA genotyping was added so that TCR occurrence patterns could be studied. Donor age, sex, ethnicity and CMV serostatus were collected together with the repertoire data. Of the roughly 390 genotyped donors, 75% to 85% were placed in the genetic ancestry cluster associated with self-reported Caucasian donors. The study was designed to test whether signatures of past pathogen exposure could be identified by cataloging public T cell receptors. Every discovery cohort repertoire had been produced on one sequencing platform. HLA typing covered class I and class II loci at four-digit resolution. Besides the first cohort of around 700 subjects, a separate validation cohort made up of roughly 120 different subjects was used. Roughly 5 DR-DQ haplotypes were handled as single units for association and clustering because linkage in the cohort was strong. In a later genetic analysis, genome-wide SNP genotypes for about 55% of the 666 donors were used, and that subset was treated as a discovery cohort. On average, 235,054 unique TCR beta nucleotide sequences were sequenced per donor among 300 to 500 genotyped donors of the cohort, with approximately 18% of those sequences being non-productive. What the study reported, not specific to this receptor: Specific HLA alleles were associated with more than 15,000 TCR beta sequences at a false discovery rate of 0.05 in a later analysis. According to a later genetic analysis, donors in an Asian-associated ancestry cluster had fewer N-insertions in productive TCRs than the roughly 700-donor mean. A later analysis found that HLA-associated TCR beta chains were more clonally expanded and had lower generation probabilities than equally common non-associated chains. A further reported finding was that TCR beta sequences accurately predicted the HLA-A and HLA-B alleles for most subjects in the first cohort. It was suggested by the authors that the approach could potentially be generalized to other disease states and immunological phenotypes. A later analysis found that most CMV-associated TCR beta chains appeared HLA-restricted, with HLA associations seemingly driven largely by CMV exposure. The sequencing pipeline was judged likely to have produced a cluster of highly shared sequence variants as a technical artifact. In a later analysis, several top co-occurrence clusters were reported to appear linked to parvovirus B19, influenza, CMV and Epstein-Barr virus. Because HLA typing was unavailable for some donors at each locus, only the typed subset was used in association tests. In the study, 150 to 200 TCR beta chains were listed as associated with cytomegalovirus. Sequencing depth was assumed to be roughly uniform across donors in the presence/absence analyses, though that assumption may not hold. CMV serostatus was the only immune exposure information available for the cohort. Most TCR sequences were seen in very few donors, while some public TCRs were found in many individuals. In a later genetic analysis, a missense DCLRE1C variant was associated with V-gene and J-gene trimming of TCR beta chains, and the association was replicated in an independent cohort. Because counts were too low, seventeen rarely observed V segments, including chromosome 9 orphons, were left out of the earlier analysis of 587 of the donors. In a later analysis, TCR association rates were found to vary across HLA loci, with the most associated TCRs seen for DRB1 alleles and the fewest for HLA-C alleles. Correlated functional status among segregating V segments might reflect linkage disequilibrium, but an unknown experimental factor could not be ruled out. The classifier was reported to diagnose cytomegalovirus status with high specificity and sensitivity in both the original and validation cohorts. When HLA alleles, especially DR and DQ, strongly co-occurred, attributing TCR associations to individual alleles was difficult. Because the 87-base-pair reads could not distinguish some IMGT-functional V segments, including TRBV6-2 and TRBV6-3, those segments were excluded. A few of the identified cytomegalovirus-associated TCR beta chains were confirmed in vitro to be specific for cytomegalovirus antigens. In an earlier analysis of around 600 of the donors, most TCR beta V segments appeared in productive rearrangements about 90% or about 30% of the time, broadly matching IMGT annotations. In this cohort, only TCR beta chains were sequenced, and detectable features were limited by the absence of alpha or paired-chain data.

Libraries were built with the immunoSEQ multiplex PCR assay. For the multiplex PCR, a mixture combining 60 forward primers for TCR Vbeta segments and 13 reverse primers for TCR Jbeta segments was used. The CDR3 region of rearranged TCR beta genes was amplified from genomic DNA with a multiplex PCR assay. Amplified TCR beta libraries were sequenced as 87-base-pair reads on the Illumina HiSeq System. The authors processed their data as follows. In a later analysis, tens of millions of unique TCR beta chains were counted across the 500 to 850 repertoires, and approximately 9.9 million of these chains were shared by at least two donors. A nearest-neighbor algorithm error-corrected the raw reads and collapsed the reads into unique sequences, merging closely related sequences to remove PCR and sequencing errors. Alignment of CDR3 sequences to IMGT reference sequences was used to assign V, D and J gene segments. For a sequence to be retained, a match of at least six nucleotides to both a V gene segment and a J gene segment was required. Rearrangements were called productive when the CDR3 lacked stop codons and stayed in frame with V and J; all others were non-productive. Following IMGT convention, CDR3 was defined as the stretch from the second conserved V-encoded cysteine up to the conserved J-encoded phenylalanine. The earlier analysis of some 580 of the donors excluded any sequence lacking an unambiguous match to a single V gene segment. An earlier analysis of about 600 of the donors called V segments functional above 56.7% productive rearrangements and segregating when the between-donor standard deviation exceeded 5%. A statistical classification framework was built to diagnose cytomegalovirus status from the catalog of TCR beta chain sequences. In a later analysis, V and J genes were assigned by comparing TCR nucleotide sequences against IMGT/GENE-DB human TR gene sequences. Using the TCRdist pipeline, a later analysis assigned CDR3 sequences along with most-parsimonious VDJ recombination scenarios. In a later analysis, each TCR beta chain was defined by its CDR3 amino acid sequence together with its V-gene family, and reads without a unique V-gene family were excluded. In a later analysis, around 650 highly shared, low-generation-probability nucleotide sequences were removed to address suspected cross-contamination and a sequencing artifact. A later analysis calculated a clonal expansion index for each public chain from normalized within-repertoire ranks of inferred template counts. Generation probabilities in a later analysis came from a VDJ recombination model fitted to out-of-frame rearrangements, and those results were checked against IGoR. In a later analysis, hypergeometric tests were used to score TCR-TCR, TCR-HLA and TCR-CMV co-occurrence, with a repertoire-size bias correction applied to TCR pairs. In a later analysis, false discovery rates were estimated by permuting HLA or CMV assignments 20 times. In a later analysis, co-occurring TCRs were grouped using DBSCAN, and TCRdist sequence similarity was added for clustering within HLA-allele-positive subsets. For co-occurrence clustering, repertoires with fewer than 30,000 or more than 120,000 public chains were excluded, along with five repertoires with anomalous nucleotide sharing. TCRdb took this table from immuneACCESS and kept in-frame rearrangements with V and J called. Such tables lack part of the clones; where checked against another copy, unresolved V genes explain under half of the gap, and the rest is unexplained. V, J and clone size derive from that table, while D and trimming were established from the DNA sequence. The sample table holds about 180,000 clones, of which around 77% were seen once. The biggest ten clones account for 2% to 2.5% of the sample.

This clone was detected a few times. The target of this receptor is not known. No clone much larger than this one lies a single base away; base qualities are absent. The junction shows trimming of 3 bases on V and 7 bases on J, plus 10 bases between the germline ends. Reading from cysteine to phenylalanine, the CDR3 counts 12 amino acids. Of the read, only the CDR3 DNA is kept; its 36 bases are in frame from base 1. The germline V gene provides CDR1 SGHRS and CDR2 YFSETQ. The cohort comprised approximately 700 healthy bone marrow donors. At the time of sampling, all cohort members were nominally healthy, though unrecorded immune exposures were likely present. The donor was CMV seronegative and belonged to the group of over 350 seronegative cohort members. Every donor gave a peripheral blood sample, and the peripheral blood mononuclear cells from that sample were used for TCR beta sequencing. The Qiagen DNeasy Blood Extraction Kit was used to extract genomic DNA from the blood cell samples.

Sequences were obtained from PBMCs. This chain is built from TRBV5-1 and TRBJ1-1, with TRBD1 tentatively as D gene (5 bases match). The TCR sequence derives from a man in his 60s in good health and CMV-seronegative. CDR3 reads: CASSWRGDEAFF. The DNA reads as follows: TGCGCCAGCAGCTGGAGGGGTGATGAAGCTTTCTTT.